This TCR beta chain was captured in a study of T cell responses to AZD1222 COVID-19 vaccine. Points from the study as a whole: It was only after the peak T cell response that any repertoires were sampled. Baseline seropositivity characterized only a handful of AZD1222 recipients.

Libraries were prepared by immunoSEQ multiplex PCR; TCRdb keeps only in-frame clonotypes and omits some of them. Of approximately 99,000 clones listed, 70% to 90% are singletons. On this clone itself: Its specificity is unknown.

This CDR3 comprises 13 residues. Deletions cut 2 bases from V and 1 base from J, with 5 bases between. The germline CDR1 and CDR2 sequences are SGHAT and FQDESV (reference sequence). The V gene is TRBV11-1, the J gene TRBJ1-1; D ambiguous. This TCR derives from an adult in good health. The specimen comprised peripheral blood, sampled on day 0 of AZD1222 vaccination. Written as DNA, the CDR3 is TGTGCCAGCAGCTTAATCGGGAACACTGAAGCTTTCTTT. This gives the protein CASSLIGNTEAFF.